These T cell receptor beta chains were read from a single sample in a study of CD8 T cells in ankylosing spondylitis. TCRdb re-called the 5' RACE reads with MiXCR, one entry per CDR3 protein. The data show approximately 520,000 distinct CDR3 sequences, less than 6% seen once. Source material: blood, either unsorted or a sorted T cell fraction (not recorded which). The receptors shown here come from a male donor with ankylosing spondylitis. Each CDR3 is given with its conserved first and last residue. Each record gives: clone size, D gene, V gene, J gene, CDR3 DNA, CDR3 protein. A D gene is named only where the DNA matches it firmly. Only part of the rows carry a size: once, few, many, or a class if the clone is expanded.

many,NA,TRBV7-2,TRBJ1-3,TGTGCCAGCACCCGAGTCGCGGGTTCTGGAAACACCATATATTTT,CASTRVAGSGNTIYF
few,NA,TRBV20-1,TRBJ2-3,TGCAGTGCTAGTGGGAGTGCAGATACGCAGTATTTT,CSASGSADTQYF
few,NA,TRBV20-1,TRBJ2-3,TGCAGTGCTAGTGTAGGGGATACGCAGTATTTT,CSASVGDTQYF
many,NA,TRBV20-1,TRBJ2-7,TGCATTGCTAGAGATCTTACCCTTCTCTACGAGCAGTACTTC,CIARDLTLLYEQYF
many,TRBD1,TRBV20-1,TRBJ2-7,TGCAGTGCTGATAAGGGACAGGGGTACGAGCAGTACTTC,CSADKGQGYEQYF
many,NA,TRBV6-5,TRBJ1-1,TGTGCCAGCAGGCACTCACGGGATACTTTGAACACTGAAGCTTTCTTT,CASRHSRDTLNTEAFF
few,NA,TRBV20-1,TRBJ2-3,TGCAGTGCTAGTGACGGGAGAACGCAGTATTTT,CSASDGRTQYF
NA,TRBD2,TRBV3-1,TRBJ2-7,TGTGCCAGCAAGCTAGCGGGAGGCGAGCAGTACTTC,CASKLAGGEQYF
many,NA,TRBV12-3/TRBV12-4,TRBJ2-7,TGTGCCAGCAGTCGTCTAGACTCCTACGAGCAGTACTTC,CASSRLDSYEQYF
many,NA,TRBV20-1,TRBJ2-7,TGCAGTGCTAGAGCAGGGTGGCAGTACTTC,CSARAGWQYF
NA,NA,TRBV24-1,TRBJ2-1,TGTGCCACCCGGGCCCCGGGTGACAATGAGCAGTTCTTC,CATRAPGDNEQFF
many,NA,TRBV7-9,TRBJ2-2,TGTGCCAGCAGCTCCAGCCTGGACCCCGGGGAGCTGTTTTTT,CASSSSLDPGELFF
NA,NA,TRBV11-3,TRBJ2-7,TGTGCCAGCAGCTTACGAGAGGACGGCGACGAGCAGTACTTC,CASSLREDGDEQYF
many,TRBD1,TRBV12-3/TRBV12-4,TRBJ1-2,TGTGCCAGCAGTTTCCAGGGGGCGCGAAACTATGGCTACACCTTC,CASSFQGARNYGYTF
NA,NA,TRBV5-4,TRBJ2-1,TGTGCCATCAGCCCAGGAGGAACCTACAATGAGCAGTTCTTC,CAISPGGTYNEQFF
many,NA,TRBV10-3,TRBJ2-3,TGTGCCATCGAGGGGGACGTTAGTGAGACGCAGTATTTT,CAIEGDVSETQYF
many,TRBD1,TRBV2,TRBJ1-2,TGTGCCAGCAGTGAAGCACGGACAGGGGAAGATGGCTACACCTTC,CASSEARTGEDGYTF